This entry lists 10 T cell receptor beta chains sequenced from one sample in a study of a mutant IDH1 vaccine in newly diagnosed glioma. Indicated time point: week 5, during vaccination. The investigators gave 300 ug of mutant IDH1 20-mer peptide in each vaccine dose, together with topical imiquimod. Sequenced by immunoSEQ multiplex PCR; TCRdb stores in-frame clones only, minus some. In the table there are about 53,000 clones, about 86% of which are singletons. Their specific antigens are unknown. The specimen was PBMCs, collected from a glioma patient whose treatment included an IDH1 peptide vaccine. These TCRs come from a woman in her forties or fifties with glioma.

The J gene is TRBJ1-1, the V gene TRBV11-3; no reliable D call. Germline CDR1 and CDR2: SGHNT and YENEEA. CDR3 length: 13 residues. Trimming took off 5 bases at V and 3 bases at J, with 10 bases between the two ends. This CDR3 reads CASSLLLDTEAFF. CDR3 sequence (DNA): TGTGCCAGCAGCCTCTTATTGGACACTGAAGCTTTCTTT.

The V and J genes are TRBV7-2 and TRBJ1-1, with TRBD1 as a possible D gene (5 bases). The CDR3 runs 15 residues. From germline, CDR1 is SGHTA and CDR2 FQGNSA. V lost 5 bases and J lost 1, with 14 bases in between. Here the CDR3 DNA reads TGTGCCAGCAGCGTAAGGCGGGGCGCGAACACTGAAGCTTTCTTT. Translation: CASSVRRGANTEAFF. Drawing the rest from reference TRBV7-2 and TRBJ1-1, the complete variable domain is GAGVSQSPSNKVTEKGKDVELRCDPISGHTALYWYRQSLGQGLEFLIYFQGNSAPDKSGLPSDRFSAERTGGSVSTLTIQRTQQEDSAVYLCASSVRRGANTEAFFGQGTRLTVV.

The rearrangement links TRBV5-1 to TRBJ2-2; 8 nucleotides line up with TRBD1. The J segment lost 3 bases and the V segment lost 4 bases, leaving 5 bases of the junction unmatched. This CDR3 contains 15 residues. Germline CDR1 and CDR2: SGHRS and YFSETQ. This chain's CDR3 is CASSPDRGYTGELFF. In DNA form, the CDR3 reads TGCGCCAGCAGCCCCGACAGGGGCTACACCGGGGAGCTGTTTTTT.

This chain links TRBV5-6 with TRBJ2-7; 7 nucleotides align to TRBD1. The CDR3 consists of 14 residues. Germline-derived CDR1 and CDR2 are SGHDT and YYEEEE. The V gene end was trimmed by 3 bases and the J gene end by 6 bases; junction bases not matched to a gene: 9. The CDR3 here is CASSYILQGSEQYF. The CDR3 DNA sequence: TGTGCCAGCAGCTATATCTTACAGGGGAGCGAGCAGTACTTC. Complete variable domain (other parts from reference TRBV5-6 and TRBJ2-7): DAGVTQSPTHLIKTRGQQVTLRCSPKSGHDTVSWYQQALGQGPQFIFQYYEEEERQRGNFPDRFSGHQFPNYSSELNVNALLLGDSALYLCASSYILQGSEQYFGPGTRLTVT.

The genes are TRBV4-3 and TRBJ2-2, with TRBD2 matching 8 bases. Germline V gene sequence: CDR1 LGHNA, CDR2 YSLEER. Trimming took 0 bases from V and 0 from J; bases not matched to a gene: 9. The CDR3 is made up of 19 amino acids. The CDR3 region is CASSQDPIGGAANTGELFF. For the CDR3, the DNA is TGCGCCAGCAGCCAAGATCCGATCGGGGGGGCCGCGAACACCGGGGAGCTGTTTTTT.

This rearrangement joins TRBV7-2 to TRBJ1-1; perhaps TRBD1 as D (6 bases). The CDR3 contains 13 residues. Trimming shortened V by 5 bases and J by 1 base, and 8 bases separated the two germline ends. CDR1 and CDR2 (germline): SGHTA, FQGNSA. The CDR3: CASSPGQNTEAFF. Here the CDR3 DNA reads TGTGCCAGCAGCCCGGGACAGAACACTGAAGCTTTCTTT.

The chain combines TRBV10-3 with TRBJ2-2; 8 bases are shared with TRBD2. CDR1 is ENHRY and CDR2 is SYGVKD in the germline V gene. The CDR3 loop spans 16 amino acids. J lost 5 bases, V lost 7 bases, and 12 bases had no gene match. The CDR3 DNA sequence: TGTGCCATCACGAGGGGGAGCGGGGGTAATACCGGGGAGCTGTTTTTT. This translates into CAITRGSGGNTGELFF.

CDR3 nucleotides: TGTGCCAGCACCCCAGGGGTCTCCTACGAGCAGTACTTC. It is translated as CASTPGVSYEQYF. The V gene is TRBV27, the J gene TRBJ2-7, with a tentative D call TRBD1 (6 bases). The CDR3 runs 13 residues. Germline lookup yields CDR1 MNHEY and CDR2 SMNVEV (reference sequence). V was pared by 7 bases and J by 0 bases, with 10 bases between.

This clone was picked up one time. This chain connects TRBV30 to TRBJ2-5; D not resolved. V was cut by 4 bases and J by 2 bases, with 11 bases left in between. The CDR3 contains 13 residues. Germline CDR1 reads GTSNPN; CDR2 reads SVGIG (reference sequence). The CDR3 sequence is CAWMSPGQETQYF. DNA of the CDR3: TGTGCCTGGATGTCACCAGGTCAAGAGACCCAGTACTTC.

This clone has only one observation. This chain links TRBV7-8 with TRBJ1-1; tentatively, D is TRBD1 (6 bases). The CDR3 is 13 amino acids. Germline V gene data show CDR1 as SGHVS and CDR2 as FQNEAQ. Trimming took off 5 bases at V and 4 bases at J, with 11 bases between the two ends. CDR3 sequence: CASSANRVTEAFF. The CDR3 DNA follows: TGTGCCAGCAGCGCGAACAGGGTCACTGAAGCTTTCTTT.